In its sample, the clone carrying this T cell receptor (beta chain) was seen many times. Its antigen is not known. These data originate in a study of human T cells and chemical hapten exposure. As for the study in general: Investigators sensitized 2 cm by 2 cm of upper inner arm skin with 2% DPC. Upper-back patch tests with 0.01% DPC were read at 6 days. Across samples, TCR yields varied, mostly owing to small differences in pooled library volumes.

CDR1 is SQVTM, CDR2 ANQGSEA, per germline. The V and J ends lost 5 bases and 7 bases, in that order; junction bases with no gene match: 8. This CDR3 spans 14 amino acids. TCRdb redid the calling of the RACE reads with MiXCR, one entry per CDR3 protein. The sample contains 300,000 to 450,000 distinct CDR3 sequences, roughly 4.6% of which appear only once. Time point given: pre-sensitization, week 0. Documented treatment: therapeutic diphenylcyclopropenone sensitization with weekly scalp DPC. Findings of the study overall: TCRs exceeding a frequency of 1 in 1000 stayed unchanged under DPC sensitization.

J is TRBJ1-2 and V is TRBV29-1; 12 nucleotides match TRBD1. The sequencing used whole blood, collected in connection with sensitization to the hapten diphenylcyclopropenone (DPC). The sequence came from a woman in her forties or fifties with alopecia areata. Some clones in this sample may be carry-over from other donors' samples. In nucleotides, the CDR3 is TGCAGCGTTCTGCGGGGACAGGGGGCTGTTGGCTACACCTTC. Translating gives CSVLRGQGAVGYTF. Using reference TRBV29-1 and TRBJ1-2 for the parts outside the CDR3, the full variable domain is SAVISQKPSRDICQRGTSLTIQCQVDSQVTMMFWYRQQPGQSLTLIATANQGSEATYESGFVIDKFPISRPNLTFSTLTVSNMSPEDSSIYLCSVLRGQGAVGYTFGSGTRLTVV.